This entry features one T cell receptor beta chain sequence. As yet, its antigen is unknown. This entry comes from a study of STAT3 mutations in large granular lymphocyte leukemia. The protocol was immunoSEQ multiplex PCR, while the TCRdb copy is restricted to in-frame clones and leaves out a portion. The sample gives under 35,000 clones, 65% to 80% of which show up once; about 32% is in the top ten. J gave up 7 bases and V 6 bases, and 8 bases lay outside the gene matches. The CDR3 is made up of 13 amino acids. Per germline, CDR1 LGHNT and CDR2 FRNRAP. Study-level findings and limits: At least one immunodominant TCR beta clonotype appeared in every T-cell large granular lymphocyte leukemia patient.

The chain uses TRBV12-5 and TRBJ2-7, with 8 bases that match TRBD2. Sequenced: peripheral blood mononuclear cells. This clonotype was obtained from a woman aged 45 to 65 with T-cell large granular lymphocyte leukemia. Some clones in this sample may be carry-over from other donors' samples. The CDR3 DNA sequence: TGTGCTAGTGGCCAGCCCGGGAGGGGGGAGCAGTACTTC. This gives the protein CASGQPGRGEQYF.